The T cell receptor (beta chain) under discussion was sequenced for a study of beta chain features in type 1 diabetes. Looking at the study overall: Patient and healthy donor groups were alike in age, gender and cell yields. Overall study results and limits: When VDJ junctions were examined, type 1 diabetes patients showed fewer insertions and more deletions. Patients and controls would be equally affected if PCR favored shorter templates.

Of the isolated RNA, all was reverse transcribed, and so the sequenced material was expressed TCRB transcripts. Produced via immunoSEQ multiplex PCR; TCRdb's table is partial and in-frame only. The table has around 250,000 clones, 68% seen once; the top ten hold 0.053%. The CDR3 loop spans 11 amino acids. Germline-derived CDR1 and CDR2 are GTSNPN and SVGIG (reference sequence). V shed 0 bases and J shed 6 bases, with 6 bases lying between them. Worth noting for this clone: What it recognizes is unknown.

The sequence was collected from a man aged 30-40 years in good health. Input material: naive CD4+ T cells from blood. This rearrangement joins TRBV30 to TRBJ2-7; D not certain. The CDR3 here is CAWSVRIEQYF. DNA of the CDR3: TGTGCCTGGAGTGTACGGATCGAGCAGTACTTC.